The 17 T cell receptor beta chains below were found in one sample sequenced in a study of vaccination and CD4 T cells after COVID-19 (dated by TCRdb to between 2021 and 2023). No antigen has been identified for these receptors. The library came from PCR. The instrument given in TCRdb is Illumina iSeq 100. DNA from cultured CD4+ T cells underwent TCR sequencing with the Oncomine TCR Beta short-read assay at the Johns Hopkins FTIC core. The public reads were reanalyzed by TCRdb: fastp trimming at Q25, MiXCR alignment, in-frame beta chains only. Each entry is one CDR3 protein sequence, shown with its most common DNA and genes. This sample is represented by over 25,000 distinct CDR3 sequences; 55% to 80% of them were singletons. The ten largest clones add up to roughly a sixth of the sample. Sample treatment or condition, as interpreted from the label and publication: approximately 11-day PBMC culture with coronavirus spike peptide pools or control peptides (ViraFEST assay).

The sequencing here drew on CD4+ T cells from blood, cultured in vitro, taken after SARS-CoV-2 vaccination. These receptors were obtained from a human donor who received a COVID-19 vaccine.

The chain recombines TRBV12-3 or TRBV12-4 with TRBJ2-3, with 13 bases fitting TRBD2. With V trimmed by 6 bases and J by 0 bases, 9 bases remained unmatched. The CDR3 sequence is 18 residues long. CDR3 DNA sequence: TGTGCCAGCAGCATCGGGACTAGCGGGGAGCCTAGCACAGATACGCAGTATTTT. This encodes CASSIGTSGEPSTDTQYF.

This clonotype has only a few counts. The gene calls are TRBV27 and TRBJ1-6, with TRBD1 matching over 8 bases. Per the germline V gene, CDR1 is MNHEY and CDR2 is SMNVEV (reference sequence). This CDR3 is built from 15 residues. J gave up 6 bases and V 7 bases, and 8 bases lay outside the gene matches. In DNA, the CDR3 is TGTGCCAGCACCAAATTGACAGGGGCTAATTCACCCCTCCACTTT. Protein sequence: CASTKLTGANSPLHF.

V gene TRBV5-1 combines with J gene TRBJ1-1, with unresolved D. Trimming left V 5 bases short and J 1 base short, with 9 bases between. This CDR3 contains 13 residues. The germline V gene encodes CDR1 SGHRS and CDR2 YFSETQ. The CDR3 bases are TGCGCCAGCAGAGGCCTAGCGAACACTGAAGCTTTCTTT. It is translated as CASRGLANTEAFF.

V usage is TRBV20-1 and J usage is TRBJ1-4; D is perhaps TRBD1 (5 bases). This CDR3 has 15 residues. CDR1 is DFQATT, CDR2 SNEGSKA, per germline (reference sequence). The V and J ends lost 1 base and 0 bases respectively, with 9 bases between them. CDR3 nucleotides: TGCAGTGCTAGAGGGGGGGATTCAACTAATGAAAAACTGTTTTTT. Its translation is CSARGGDSTNEKLFF.

This clonotype was recorded a few times. DNA of the CDR3: TGTGCCATCAACAAGAACAGTAACACTGAAGCTTTCTTT. It codes for CAINKNSNTEAFF. The chain is built from TRBV10-3 and TRBJ1-1; D remains unclear. Trimming removed 7 bases at V and 2 bases at J, with 11 bases between. The CDR3 spans 13 residues. Germline assignment: CDR1 ENHRY and CDR2 SYGVKD.

The J gene is TRBJ2-3, the V gene TRBV30, with D tentatively TRBD2 (5 bases). V was trimmed by 1 base and J by 4 bases, leaving 21 bases between them. This CDR3 spans 17 amino acids. CDR1 GTSNPN and CDR2 SVGIG come from the germline V gene (reference sequence). The CDR3 is CAWSAPRAVRGPDTQYF. The DNA for the CDR3 is TGTGCCTGGAGTGCCCCTAGGGCTGTCCGGGGTCCAGATACGCAGTATTTT.

This chain links TRBV4-1 with TRBJ2-1; D could derive from TRBD1 or TRBD2 (5 bases each). The CDR3 extends over 19 amino acids. Germline V gene sequence: CDR1 MGHRA, CDR2 YSYEKL. The germline V and J ends were trimmed by 1 base and 2 bases, with 21 bases remaining between them. CDR3 residues: CASSQVGLQGAGPYNEQFF. CDR3 sequence (DNA): TGCGCCAGCAGCCAAGTCGGGTTGCAGGGCGCGGGCCCCTACAATGAGCAGTTCTTC.

The chain joins TRBV15 to TRBJ2-7; no definite D call. The CDR3 runs to 14 residues. V lost 0 bases and J lost 1, with 7 bases in between. Germline V gene data show CDR1 as LNHNV and CDR2 as YYDKDF (reference sequence). The CDR3 DNA reads TGTGCCACCAGCAGAGATCTTGGATCCTACGAGCAGTACTTC. Translated, it gives CATSRDLGSYEQYF.

This clonotype is a singleton in its sample. The chain carries TRBV12-3 or TRBV12-4 and TRBJ2-7; D gene unclear. The germline V and J ends were trimmed by 1 base and 5 bases, with 3 bases remaining between them. The CDR3 is made up of 11 amino acids. This CDR3 reads CASSLEDEQYF. The CDR3 DNA follows: TGTGCCAGCAGTTTAGAAGACGAGCAGTACTTC.

The chain couples TRBV20-1 to TRBJ2-5, with 9 bases aligning to TRBD2. Germline trimming cut 4 bases from V and 5 bases from J; bases unmatched to any gene: 14. The germline gives CDR1 DFQATT, CDR2 SNEGSKA (reference sequence). The CDR3 is 16 residues long. CDR3 region: CSAIRAGGPPRETQYF. As DNA, the CDR3 is TGCAGTGCTATCAGGGCGGGGGGGCCCCCCCGGGAGACCCAGTACTTC.

V is TRBV6-5 and J is TRBJ1-5; D not certain. The V end was cut by 0 bases, the J end by 2 bases, with 2 bases between. Germline V gives CDR1 MNHEY, CDR2 SVGAGI. This CDR3 spans 13 amino acids. The CDR3 protein is CASSYSRNQPQHF. In nucleotides, the CDR3 is TGTGCCAGCAGTTACTCCCGCAATCAGCCCCAGCATTTT.

This clonotype was counted between two and nine times. The rearrangement joins TRBV27 to TRBJ1-1; TRBD1 matches 8 bases. V was pared by 3 bases and J by 1 base, with 7 bases of the junction left unmatched. CDR3 size: 16 residues. The germline gives CDR1 MNHEY, CDR2 SMNVEV (reference sequence). CDR3 protein: CASSFDRGSANTEAFF. The CDR3 nucleotides read TGTGCCAGCAGTTTCGACAGGGGATCGGCGAACACTGAAGCTTTCTTT.

V and J are TRBV2 and TRBJ1-2, with 10 bases matching TRBD1. The CDR3 runs to 16 residues. J was trimmed by 4 bases and V by 7 bases; bases with no gene match: 12. Germline assignment: CDR1 SNHLY and CDR2 FYNNEI. DNA of the CDR3: TGTGCCAGCACACCGGGACAGGGGACTTCCAGCTATGGCTACACCTTC. It codes for CASTPGQGTSSYGYTF.

This chain connects TRBV20-1 to TRBJ2-5; 8 bases agree with TRBD2. Losses at the gene ends were 0 bases for V and 9 bases for J; bases not matched to a gene: 9. The CDR3 has 14 amino acids. Germline V gene lookup returns CDR1 DFQATT and CDR2 SNEGSKA (reference sequence). The DNA for the CDR3 is TGCAGTGCTAGAGAAGGGCTTTCCGGGGGGGCCCAGTACTTC. It is translated as CSAREGLSGGAQYF.

The chain couples TRBV19 to TRBJ1-5; D might be TRBD1 (5 bases). This CDR3 is built from 15 residues. V shed 1 base and J shed 1 base, with 8 bases lying between them. CDR1 is LNHDA and CDR2 is SQIVND in the germline V gene (reference sequence). The CDR3 protein is CASSIGDSSNQPQHF. CDR3 DNA sequence: TGTGCCAGTAGTATAGGAGACAGCAGCAATCAGCCCCAGCATTTT.

This clonotype was counted only a few times. The chain carries TRBV19 and TRBJ1-5, with D maybe TRBD1 (6 bases). The germline gives CDR1 LNHDA, CDR2 SQIVND (reference sequence). Between the trimmed V and J ends, which lost 8 bases and 3 bases, there was a span of 8 bases. This CDR3 comprises 12 residues. In DNA, the CDR3 is TGTGCCAGTGGGGGGCTCAATCAGCCCCAGCATTTT. It yields the protein CASGGLNQPQHF.

This chain connects TRBV7-2 to TRBJ2-2; 7 bases line up with TRBD2. Germline loops: CDR1 SGHTA, CDR2 FQGNSA. The CDR3 covers 16 residues. With 5 bases clipped from V and 6 bases from J, the junction kept 12 bases outside the gene matches. The CDR3 DNA reads as TGTGCCAGCAGCCCAGGATCGTGGGGGGGAGCCGGGGAGCTGTTTTTT. Encoded protein: CASSPGSWGGAGELFF.